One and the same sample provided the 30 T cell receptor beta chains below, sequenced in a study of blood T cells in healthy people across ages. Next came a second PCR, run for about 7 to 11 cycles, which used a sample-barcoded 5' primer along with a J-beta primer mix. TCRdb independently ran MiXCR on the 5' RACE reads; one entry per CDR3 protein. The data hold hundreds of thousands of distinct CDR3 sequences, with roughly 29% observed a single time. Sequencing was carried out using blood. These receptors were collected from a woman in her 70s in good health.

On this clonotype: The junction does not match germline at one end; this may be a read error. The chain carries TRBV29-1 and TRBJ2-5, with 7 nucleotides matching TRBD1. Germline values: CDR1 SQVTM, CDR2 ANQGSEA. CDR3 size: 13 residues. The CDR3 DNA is TGCAGCACCCAACAGGGGACAAAAGAAACCCAGTACTTC. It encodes CSTQQGTKETQYF.

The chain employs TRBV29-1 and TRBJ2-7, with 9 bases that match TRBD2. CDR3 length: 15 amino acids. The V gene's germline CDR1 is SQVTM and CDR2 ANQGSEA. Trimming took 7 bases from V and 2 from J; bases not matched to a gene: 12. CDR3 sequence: CSAGGGLALAYEQYF. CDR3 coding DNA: TGCAGCGCCGGCGGCGGACTAGCGTTGGCCTACGAGCAGTACTTC.

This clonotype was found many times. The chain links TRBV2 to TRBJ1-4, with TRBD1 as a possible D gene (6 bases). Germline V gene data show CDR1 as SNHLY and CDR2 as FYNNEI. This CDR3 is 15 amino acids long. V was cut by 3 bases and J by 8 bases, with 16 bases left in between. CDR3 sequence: CASSEGAGPPEKLFF. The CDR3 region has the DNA TGTGCCAGCAGTGAGGGGGCTGGTCCCCCAGAAAAACTGTTTTTT. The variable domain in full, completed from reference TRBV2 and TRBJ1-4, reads EPEVTQTPSHQVTQMGQEVILRCVPISNHLYFYWYRQILGQKVEFLVSFYNNEISEKSEIFDDQFSVERPDGSNFTLKIRSTKLEDSAMYFCASSEGAGPPEKLFFGSGTQLSVL.

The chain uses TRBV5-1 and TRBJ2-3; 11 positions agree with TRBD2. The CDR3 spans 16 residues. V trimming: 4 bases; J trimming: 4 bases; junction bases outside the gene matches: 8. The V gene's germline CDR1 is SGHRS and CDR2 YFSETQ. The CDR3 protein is CASSPEASGRSDTQYF. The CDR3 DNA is TGCGCCAGCAGCCCGGAGGCTAGCGGGAGGTCAGATACGCAGTATTTT.

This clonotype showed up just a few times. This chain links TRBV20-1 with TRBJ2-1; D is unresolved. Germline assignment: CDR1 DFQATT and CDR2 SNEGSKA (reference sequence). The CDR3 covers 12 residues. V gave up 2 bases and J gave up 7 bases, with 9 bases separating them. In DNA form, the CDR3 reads TGCAGTGCTAGACCGACCCCTAATGAGCAGTTCTTC. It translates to CSARPTPNEQFF.

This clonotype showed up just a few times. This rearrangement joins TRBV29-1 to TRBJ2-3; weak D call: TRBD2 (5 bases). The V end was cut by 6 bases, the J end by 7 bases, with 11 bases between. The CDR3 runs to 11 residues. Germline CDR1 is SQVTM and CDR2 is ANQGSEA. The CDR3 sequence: CSVPTGNTQYF. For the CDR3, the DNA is TGCAGCGTCCCGACGGGGAATACGCAGTATTTT.

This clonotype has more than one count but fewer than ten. The CDR3 DNA reads as TGTGCCAGCAGCTTCCCCGAGCGGGATTTTTCCTACGAGCAGTACTTC. Residues: CASSFPERDFSYEQYF. The chain has TRBV7-2 and TRBJ2-5; 7 positions match TRBD2. The DNA end is a closer match to TRBJ2-7, so the J assignment may be wrong. This CDR3 comprises 16 residues. CDR1 and CDR2 from the germline V gene are SGHTA and FQGNSA.

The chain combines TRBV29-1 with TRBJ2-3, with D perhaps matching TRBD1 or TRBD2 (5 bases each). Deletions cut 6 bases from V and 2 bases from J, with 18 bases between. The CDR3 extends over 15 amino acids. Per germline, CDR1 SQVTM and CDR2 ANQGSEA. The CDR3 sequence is CSVARGGSPTDTQYF. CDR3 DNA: TGCAGCGTGGCCCGGGGCGGAAGTCCCACAGATACGCAGTATTTT.

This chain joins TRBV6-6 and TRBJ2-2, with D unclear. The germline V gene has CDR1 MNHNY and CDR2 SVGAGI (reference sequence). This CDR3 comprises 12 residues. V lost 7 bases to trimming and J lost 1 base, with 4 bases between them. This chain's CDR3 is CASMGNTGELFF. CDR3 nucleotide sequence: TGTGCCAGCATGGGGAACACCGGGGAGCTGTTTTTT.

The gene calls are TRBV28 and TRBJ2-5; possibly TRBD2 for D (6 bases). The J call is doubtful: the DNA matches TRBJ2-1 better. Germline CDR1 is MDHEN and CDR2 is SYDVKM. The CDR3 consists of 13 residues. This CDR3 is CASLKAGNNEQFF. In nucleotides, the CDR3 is TGTGCCAGCCTAAAGGCGGGGAACAATGAGCAGTTCTTC.

Here the CDR3 DNA reads TGCGCCAGCAGCCAAGAAAGCGGGGGGGCCGTGAATACGCAGTATTTT. Its protein product is CASSQESGGAVNTQYF. This chain links TRBV4-1 with TRBJ2-3, with 10 positions matching TRBD2. Unmatched junction bases numbered 7, after V lost 0 bases and J lost 7 bases. CDR1 and CDR2 from the germline V gene are MGHRA and YSYEKL. The length of the CDR3 is 16 residues.

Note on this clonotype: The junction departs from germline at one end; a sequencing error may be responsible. CDR3 amino acids: CSAIGSAAKTIQYF. CDR3 DNA sequence: TGCAGTGCTATTGGTAGCGCGGCCAAAACCATTCAGTACTTC. The rearrangement joins TRBV20-1 to TRBJ2-4; tentative D call: TRBD2 (5 bases). The CDR3 covers 14 residues. Looked up from germline, CDR1 is DFQATT and CDR2 is SNEGSKA (reference sequence).

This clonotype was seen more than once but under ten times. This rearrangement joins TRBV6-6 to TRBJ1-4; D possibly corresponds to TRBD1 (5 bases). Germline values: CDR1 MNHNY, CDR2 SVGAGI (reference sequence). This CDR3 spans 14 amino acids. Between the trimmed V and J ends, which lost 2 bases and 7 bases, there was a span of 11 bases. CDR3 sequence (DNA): TGTGCCAGCAGTTACGGCAGGGCGACTGAAAAACTGTTTTTT. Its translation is CASSYGRATEKLFF.

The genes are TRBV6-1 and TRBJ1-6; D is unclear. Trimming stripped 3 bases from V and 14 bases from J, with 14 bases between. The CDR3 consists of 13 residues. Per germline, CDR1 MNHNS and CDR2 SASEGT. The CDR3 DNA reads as TGTGCCAGCAGTGATCGAGGGTATACGGCCCTCCACTTT. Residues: CASSDRGYTALHF.

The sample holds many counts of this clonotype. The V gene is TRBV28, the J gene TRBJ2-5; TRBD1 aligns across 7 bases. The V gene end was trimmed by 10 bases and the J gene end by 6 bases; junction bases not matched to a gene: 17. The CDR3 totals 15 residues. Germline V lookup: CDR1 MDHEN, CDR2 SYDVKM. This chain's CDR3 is CAILGDRILPKTQYF. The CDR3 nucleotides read TGTGCCATCCTGGGGGACAGAATACTTCCGAAGACCCAGTACTTC.

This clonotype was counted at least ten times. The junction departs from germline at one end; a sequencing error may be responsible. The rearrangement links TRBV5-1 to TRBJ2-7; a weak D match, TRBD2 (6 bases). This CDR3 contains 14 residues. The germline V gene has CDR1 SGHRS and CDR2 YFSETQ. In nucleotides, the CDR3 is TGTGCCAGCAGTCTAAGCGGGTCCTCCTACGAGCAGTACTTC. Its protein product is CASSLSGSSYEQYF.

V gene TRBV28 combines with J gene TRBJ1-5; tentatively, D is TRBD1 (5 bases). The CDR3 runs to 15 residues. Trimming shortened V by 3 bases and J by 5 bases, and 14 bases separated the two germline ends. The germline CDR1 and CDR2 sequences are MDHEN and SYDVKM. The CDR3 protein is CASSLGTLPHQPQHF. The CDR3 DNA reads TGTGCCAGCAGTTTGGGGACCCTACCCCATCAGCCCCAGCATTTT.

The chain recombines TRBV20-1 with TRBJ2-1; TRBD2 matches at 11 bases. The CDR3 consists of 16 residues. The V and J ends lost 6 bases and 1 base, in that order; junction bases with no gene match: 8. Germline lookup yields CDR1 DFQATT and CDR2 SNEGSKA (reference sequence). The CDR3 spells CSASIAGGPSYNEQFF. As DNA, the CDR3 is TGCAGTGCCTCTATAGCGGGAGGGCCATCCTACAATGAGCAGTTCTTC.

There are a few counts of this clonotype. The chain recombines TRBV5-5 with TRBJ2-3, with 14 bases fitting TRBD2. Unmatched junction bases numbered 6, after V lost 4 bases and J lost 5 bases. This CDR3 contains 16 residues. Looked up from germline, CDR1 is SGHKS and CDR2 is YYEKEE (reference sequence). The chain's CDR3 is CASSPGLAGVLDTQYF. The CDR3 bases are TGTGCCAGCAGCCCGGGACTAGCGGGAGTCCTAGATACGCAGTATTTT.

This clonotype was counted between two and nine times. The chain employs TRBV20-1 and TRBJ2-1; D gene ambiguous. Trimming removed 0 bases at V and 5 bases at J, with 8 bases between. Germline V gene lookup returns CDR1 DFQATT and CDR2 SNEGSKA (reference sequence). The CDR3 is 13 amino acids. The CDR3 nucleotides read TGCAGTGCTAGAGATGTGGAGAACAATGAGCAGTTCTTC. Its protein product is CSARDVENNEQFF.

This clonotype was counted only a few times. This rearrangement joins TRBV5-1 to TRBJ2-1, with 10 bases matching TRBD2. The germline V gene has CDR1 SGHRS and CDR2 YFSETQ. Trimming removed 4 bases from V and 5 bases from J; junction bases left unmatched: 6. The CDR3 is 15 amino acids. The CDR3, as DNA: TGCGCCAGCAGCCCTTCTAGCGGGAGCCACAATGAGCAGTTCTTC. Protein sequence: CASSPSSGSHNEQFF.

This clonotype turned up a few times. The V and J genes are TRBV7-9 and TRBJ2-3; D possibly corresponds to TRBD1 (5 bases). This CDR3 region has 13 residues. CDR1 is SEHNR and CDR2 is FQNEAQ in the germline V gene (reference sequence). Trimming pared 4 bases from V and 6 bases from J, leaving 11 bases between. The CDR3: CASSSRSGDTQYF. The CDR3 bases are TGTGCCAGCAGCTCTCGTTCAGGGGATACGCAGTATTTT.

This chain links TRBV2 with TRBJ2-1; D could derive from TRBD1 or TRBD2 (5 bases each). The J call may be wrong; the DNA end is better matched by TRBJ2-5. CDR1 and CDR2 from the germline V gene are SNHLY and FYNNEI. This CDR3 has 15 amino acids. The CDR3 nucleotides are TGTGCCAGCAGTGAGGGGGTGGCATATGGAGAGACCCAGTACTTC. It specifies CASSEGVAYGETQYF.

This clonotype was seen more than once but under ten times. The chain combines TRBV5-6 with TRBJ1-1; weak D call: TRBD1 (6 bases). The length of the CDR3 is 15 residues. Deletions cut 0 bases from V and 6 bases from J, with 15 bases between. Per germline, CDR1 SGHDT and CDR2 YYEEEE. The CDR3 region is CASSLVGGGGAEAFF. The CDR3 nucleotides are TGTGCCAGCAGCTTGGTCGGGGGCGGCGGCGCTGAAGCTTTCTTT.

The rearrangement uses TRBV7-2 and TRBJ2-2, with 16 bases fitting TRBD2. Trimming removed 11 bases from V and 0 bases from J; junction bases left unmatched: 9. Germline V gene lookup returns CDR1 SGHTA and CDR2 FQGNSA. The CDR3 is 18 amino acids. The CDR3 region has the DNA TGTGCCGTCAGGGGGACTAGCGGGAGGGTTACGAACACCGGGGAGCTGTTTTTT. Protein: CAVRGTSGRVTNTGELFF.

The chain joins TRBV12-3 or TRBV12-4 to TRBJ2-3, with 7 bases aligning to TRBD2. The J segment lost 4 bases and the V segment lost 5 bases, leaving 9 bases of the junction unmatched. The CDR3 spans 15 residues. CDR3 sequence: CASSPFAGDPDTQYF. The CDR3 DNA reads TGTGCCAGCAGTCCCTTTGCGGGAGACCCAGATACGCAGTATTTT.

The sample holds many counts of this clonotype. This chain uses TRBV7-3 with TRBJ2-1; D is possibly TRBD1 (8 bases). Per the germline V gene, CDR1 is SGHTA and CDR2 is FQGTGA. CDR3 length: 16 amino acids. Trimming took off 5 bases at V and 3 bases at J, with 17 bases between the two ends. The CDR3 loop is CASSPGGQRGYNEQFF. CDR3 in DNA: TGTGCCAGCAGCCCAGGGGGCCAGCGGGGCTACAATGAGCAGTTCTTC.

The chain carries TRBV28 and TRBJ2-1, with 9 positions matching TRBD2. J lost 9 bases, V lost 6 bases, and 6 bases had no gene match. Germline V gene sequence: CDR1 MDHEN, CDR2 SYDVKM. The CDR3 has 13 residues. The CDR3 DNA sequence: TGTGCCAGCAGCCTTAGCGGGAGCAGTGAGCAGTTCTTC. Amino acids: CASSLSGSSEQFF.

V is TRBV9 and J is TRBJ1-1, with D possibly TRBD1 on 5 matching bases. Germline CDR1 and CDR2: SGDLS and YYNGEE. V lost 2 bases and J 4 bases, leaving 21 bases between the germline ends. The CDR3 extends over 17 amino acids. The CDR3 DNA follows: TGTGCCAGCAGCGTCTCAAAAGAGGGGCGCGGGGTCACTGAAGCTTTCTTT. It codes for CASSVSKEGRGVTEAFF.

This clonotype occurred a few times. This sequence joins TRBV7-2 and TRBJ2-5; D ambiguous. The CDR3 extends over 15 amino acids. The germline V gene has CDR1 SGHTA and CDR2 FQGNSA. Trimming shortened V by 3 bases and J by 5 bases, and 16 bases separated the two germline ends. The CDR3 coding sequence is TGTGCCAGCAGCTTCTCACCAGCGACGCGGGAGACCCAGTACTTC. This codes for CASSFSPATRETQYF.